The 17 T cell receptor beta chains in this list originate from one sample, sequenced in a study of blood T cell repertoires in COVID-19 (dated by TCRdb to the early 2020s). The method was the immunoSEQ multiplex PCR assay. TCRdb holds this immuneACCESS table with in-frame rearrangements only. Some clones are missing; in checked studies, unresolved V genes explain under half, and the rest has no known cause. The sample records about 210,000 clones, 80% to 90% of which are singletons. Clones ranked in the top ten supply around 8.8% of the sample. Sequencing was performed on PBMCs or T cells enriched from blood (not recorded which). All receptors come from a man in his forties who had recovered from COVID-19.

The chain employs TRBV24-1 and TRBJ1-5; D is perhaps TRBD1 (6 bases). The germline V gene has CDR1 KGHDR and CDR2 SFDVKD. This CDR3 has 14 residues. The V end was cut by 4 bases, the J end by 4 bases, with 10 bases between. CDR3 sequence reads: CATSDSTGNQPQHF. The CDR3 bases are TGTGCCACCAGTGACTCCACAGGGAATCAGCCCCAGCATTTT.

V usage is TRBV15 and J usage is TRBJ2-2; weak D call: TRBD1 (5 bases). Trimming stripped 5 bases from V and 0 bases from J, with 10 bases between. The length of the CDR3 is 15 residues. Germline V gene lookup returns CDR1 LNHNV and CDR2 YYDKDF (reference sequence). The CDR3 region has the DNA TGTGCCACCAGCCTGGAACAGGCGAACACCGGGGAGCTGTTTTTT. Its protein product is CATSLEQANTGELFF.

The rearrangement uses TRBV7-2 and TRBJ1-3; D possibly corresponds to TRBD1 (5 bases). The CDR3 consists of 16 residues. Trimming left V 5 bases short and J 7 bases short, with 21 bases between. Germline CDR1 reads SGHTA; CDR2 reads FQGNSA. CDR3 loop: CASSPGQGRPLNTIYF. As DNA, the CDR3 is TGTGCCAGCAGCCCAGGGCAGGGAAGGCCCTTGAACACCATATATTTT.

The chain uses TRBV10-1 and TRBJ2-5; possible D gene TRBD2, 6 bases. The V gene lost 4 bases and the J gene lost 2 bases, with 8 bases spanning the gap. The CDR3 has 13 amino acids. Germline CDR1 is WNHNN and CDR2 is SYGVQD (reference sequence). CDR3 nucleotides: TGCGCCAGCAGTGCGGGAGTTCAAGAGACCCAGTACTTC. Encoded protein: CASSAGVQETQYF.

V gene TRBV18 combines with J gene TRBJ1-4, with a possible D match to TRBD1 (5 bases). Germline V CDR1 and CDR2: KGHSH, LQKENI. This CDR3 spans 15 amino acids. The V gene lost 2 bases and the J gene lost 2 bases, with 9 bases spanning the gap. The CDR3 region has the DNA TGTGCCAGCTCACCATTCGGGGGGACTAATGAAAAACTGTTTTTT. Protein sequence: CASSPFGGTNEKLFF.

The chain uses TRBV18 and TRBJ1-3; D perhaps matches TRBD1 (6 bases). The CDR3 is 16 amino acids. The V end lost 3 bases, the J end lost 0 bases, and 12 bases lay between the germline ends. Germline CDR1 and CDR2: KGHSH and LQKENI. The CDR3 DNA follows: TGTGCCAGCTCACCGGGACACCGGAACTCTGGAAACACCATATATTTT. Its protein product is CASSPGHRNSGNTIYF.

This chain uses TRBV5-4 with TRBJ2-7; TRBD2 is a possible D gene (6 bases). The V end was cut by 4 bases, the J end by 5 bases, with 22 bases between. Germline V gives CDR1 SGHNT, CDR2 YYREEE (reference sequence). The CDR3 sequence is 16 residues long. The CDR3 DNA follows: TGTGCCAGCAGCCACTTGGGTGAATGGGGGGTTAACGAGCAGTACTTC. This codes for CASSHLGEWGVNEQYF.

This chain links TRBV9 with TRBJ1-5; unclear D gene. Trimming removed 0 bases from V and 4 bases from J, with 11 bases in between. This CDR3 has 15 residues. Looked up from germline, CDR1 is SGDLS and CDR2 is YYNGEE. This chain's CDR3 is CASSVGPLGNQPQHF. The CDR3 DNA reads as TGTGCCAGCAGCGTAGGGCCTCTCGGGAATCAGCCCCAGCATTTT.

The V gene is TRBV18, the J gene TRBJ2-5, with D tentatively TRBD2 (6 bases). Germline lookup yields CDR1 KGHSH and CDR2 LQKENI. The CDR3 runs 16 residues. The V gene lost 7 bases and the J gene lost 4 bases, with 22 bases spanning the gap. The CDR3 DNA follows: TGTGCCAGCTTGAAAGGGACTCCCGGAGGGAGAGAGACCCAGTACTTC. The encoded protein is CASLKGTPGGRETQYF.

This chain connects TRBV19 to TRBJ2-3, with D unresolved. The CDR3 spans 16 residues. Between the trimmed V and J ends, which lost 1 base and 5 bases, there was a span of 16 bases. The germline V gene encodes CDR1 LNHDA and CDR2 SQIVND (reference sequence). DNA of the CDR3: TGTGCCAGTAGTATAGCCCAGCGACCGAACGAAGATACGCAGTATTTT. Translation: CASSIAQRPNEDTQYF.

The J gene is TRBJ2-4, the V gene TRBV19, with a possible D match to TRBD1 (6 bases). Germline values: CDR1 LNHDA, CDR2 SQIVND (reference sequence). The CDR3 runs to 13 residues. V was shortened by 7 bases and J by 6 bases, with 13 bases between the two germline ends. CDR3 sequence reads: CASKKGDVNIQYF. In DNA, the CDR3 is TGTGCCAGTAAAAAGGGGGACGTAAACATTCAGTACTTC.

This rearrangement joins TRBV9 to TRBJ1-1; 11 positions agree with TRBD1. Germline values: CDR1 SGDLS, CDR2 YYNGEE. The length of the CDR3 is 17 residues. Losses at the gene ends were 3 bases for V and 0 bases for J; bases not matched to a gene: 7. As DNA, the CDR3 is TGTGCCAGCAGCGGGGACAGGGGGGAGTCTGTGAACACTGAAGCTTTCTTT. Its translation is CASSGDRGESVNTEAFF.

In DNA, the CDR3 is TGTGCCAGCAGCCACAGGGGGTTCGGGGAGCTGTTTTTT. Amino acids: CASSHRGFGELFF. This chain uses TRBV7-8 with TRBJ2-2; 8 nucleotides line up with TRBD1. The CDR3 totals 13 residues. The V gene end was trimmed by 5 bases and the J gene end by 7 bases; junction bases not matched to a gene: 3. Germline loops: CDR1 SGHVS, CDR2 FQNEAQ. The whole variable domain, remainder taken from reference TRBV7-8 and TRBJ2-2, is GAGVSQSPRYKVAKRGQDVALRCDPISGHVSLFWYQQALGQGPEFLTYFQNEAQLDKSGLPSDRFFAERPEGSVSTLKIQRTQQEDSAVYLCASSHRGFGELFFGEGSRLTVL.

V and J are TRBV6-5 and TRBJ2-7, with 7 bases matching TRBD1. The CDR3 is made up of 15 amino acids. CDR1 is MNHEY, CDR2 SVGAGI, per germline. J was trimmed by 3 bases and V by 7 bases; bases with no gene match: 12. The CDR3 spells CASTPRWDSVYEQYF. In DNA, the CDR3 is TGTGCCAGCACCCCACGGTGGGACAGCGTCTACGAGCAGTACTTC.

The chain employs TRBV7-2 and TRBJ1-2; 8 nucleotides align to TRBD1. V gave up 1 base and J gave up 4 bases; unmatched junction bases: 11. This CDR3 contains 17 residues. Per germline, CDR1 SGHTA and CDR2 FQGNSA. CDR3 nucleotide sequence: TGTGCCAGCAGCTTAGTTGGGACAGGAGTCTTGTCCTATGGCTACACCTTC. Translation gives CASSLVGTGVLSYGYTF.

V gene TRBV4-1 combines with J gene TRBJ1-5; 9 bases agree with TRBD1. V was clipped by 8 bases and J by 4 bases; unmatched bases: 12. Germline CDR1 and CDR2: MGHRA and YSYEKL. The length of the CDR3 is 16 residues. CDR3 residues: CASSIPPGQGNQPQHF. As DNA, the CDR3 is TGCGCCAGCTCAATACCGCCGGGACAGGGTAATCAGCCCCAGCATTTT.

This chain joins TRBV29-1 and TRBJ2-2; D may be TRBD1 (6 bases). This CDR3 has 14 amino acids. Germline assignment: CDR1 SQVTM and CDR2 ANQGSEA. V gave up 7 bases and J gave up 3 bases, with 15 bases separating them. The CDR3 bases are TGCAGCGGGAAACAGGGTTTGTACACCGGGGAGCTGTTTTTT. It is translated as CSGKQGLYTGELFF.